A single sample gave rise to the 3 T cell receptor beta chains below, sequenced in a study of blood T cell repertoires in COVID-19. TCRdb keeps only in-frame clones here, not all; method: immunoSEQ multiplex PCR. The sample includes about 280,000 clones, approximately 89% of them seen just once. Sequencing was done on a sample of peripheral blood. The receptors originated from a man aged 35-49 years with active or convalescent COVID-19.

The chain employs TRBV9 and TRBJ2-7; 7 bases fit TRBD2. Looked up from germline, CDR1 is SGDLS and CDR2 is YYNGEE. The CDR3 is 16 amino acids. The ends lost 0 bases at V and 4 bases at J; junction bases unmatched: 10. The CDR3 spells CASSVGAFGRRYEQYF. In nucleotides, the CDR3 is TGTGCCAGCAGCGTAGGGGCCTTCGGGAGGCGTTACGAGCAGTACTTC. Full variable domain (outside the CDR3, taken from reference TRBV9 and TRBJ2-7): DSGVTQTPKHLITATGQRVTLRCSPRSGDLSVYWYQQSLDQGLQFLIQYYNGEERAKGNILERFSAQQFPDLHSELNLSSLELGDSALYFCASSVGAFGRRYEQYFGPGTRLTVT.

This clone was observed a handful of times. The V and J genes are TRBV12-3 or TRBV12-4 and TRBJ1-1; maybe TRBD1 (5 bases). The CDR3 extends over 13 amino acids. Trimming stripped 4 bases from V and 3 bases from J, with 9 bases between. CDR3 sequence: CASSYRMDTEAFF. Here the CDR3 DNA reads TGTGCCAGCAGTTACAGGATGGACACTGAAGCTTTCTTT.

The gene calls are TRBV27 and TRBJ2-1, with TRBD1 matching over 7 bases. This CDR3 contains 16 residues. Germline-derived CDR1 and CDR2 are MNHEY and SMNVEV (reference sequence). Germline trimming cut 5 bases from V and 2 bases from J; bases unmatched to any gene: 9. In DNA form, the CDR3 reads TGTGCCAGCAGTCCCAATACTGGGACAGCCTACAATGAGCAGTTCTTC. Translation: CASSPNTGTAYNEQFF.